The 26 T cell receptor beta chains reported below all come from one sample, sequenced in a study of blood T cells in healthy people across ages (dated by TCRdb to between 2014 and 2016). Libraries were made using 5' RACE. The data were produced on an Illumina HiSeq 2500. A second PCR of roughly 6 to 11 cycles was performed with a sample-barcoded 5' primer and a J-beta primer mix. Using fastp at Q25 and MiXCR, TCRdb reprocessed the public reads and kept productive beta chains. Rows merge per CDR3 protein into single entries with the most common DNA and genes. In all, the sample holds under 2 million distinct CDR3 sequences, and approximately 32% of those were seen once. The ten largest clones add up to roughly 10% of the sample. The material sequenced was blood. The source of these receptors is a woman in her twenties or thirties in good health.

This clonotype has only a few counts. V usage is TRBV29-1 and J usage is TRBJ2-3; 7 bases fit TRBD2. J gave up 5 bases and V 6 bases, and 11 bases lay outside the gene matches. This CDR3 comprises 14 residues. CDR1 is SQVTM, CDR2 ANQGSEA, per germline. For the CDR3, the DNA is TGCAGCGTCCGAGCCGGGACTACGATAGATACGCAGTATTTT. As protein: CSVRAGTTIDTQYF.

The chain uses TRBV7-9 and TRBJ2-1; D is uncertain. The tail of the sequence fits TRBJ2-7 better, so the J call may be wrong. The CDR3 has 14 amino acids. Looked up from germline, CDR1 is SEHNR and CDR2 is FQNEAQ (reference sequence). In nucleotides, the CDR3 is TGTGCCAGCAGCTTAGAGGGATCATGGGGAGAGCAGTACTTC. Its protein product is CASSLEGSWGEQYF.

This clonotype occurred a few times. The chain has TRBV5-1 and TRBJ2-7; 10 bases agree with TRBD1. V shed 4 bases, J shed 3 bases, and the junction held 7 bases outside the gene matches. The CDR3 loop spans 15 amino acids. CDR1 and CDR2 (germline): SGHRS, YFSETQ. CDR3 residues: CASSNPGQGNYEQYF. The CDR3 DNA reads as TGCGCCAGCAGCAACCCGGGACAGGGGAACTACGAGCAGTACTTC.

This chain connects TRBV4-2 to TRBJ2-3, with TRBD2 identical over 7 bases. The CDR3 length is 17 residues. After removal of 1 base from V and 6 bases from J, the junction contained 13 bases not matched to a gene. Looked up from germline, CDR1 is LGHNA and CDR2 is YNFKEQ. This CDR3 reads CASSQVELGRERDTQYF. The CDR3 DNA sequence: TGTGCCAGCAGCCAAGTCGAACTAGGGCGGGAGCGGGATACGCAGTATTTT.

The chain links TRBV9 to TRBJ2-5; 7 bases are a match to TRBD1. Germline values: CDR1 SGDLS, CDR2 YYNGEE. The CDR3 runs to 12 residues. V shed 3 bases, J shed 10 bases, and the junction held 6 bases outside the gene matches. CDR3: CASSEGTGDQYF. The CDR3, as DNA: TGTGCCAGCAGCGAGGGAACAGGGGACCAGTACTTC.

This clonotype was counted a few times. The V and J genes are TRBV28 and TRBJ2-3; possible D gene TRBD1, 6 bases. This CDR3 has 18 amino acids. CDR1 is MDHEN, CDR2 SYDVKM, per germline. The V and J ends lost 7 bases and 1 base respectively, with 24 bases between them. The CDR3: CASTRPGRMGAGTDTQYF. The CDR3 DNA reads as TGTGCCAGCACCCGGCCGGGAAGAATGGGGGCTGGCACAGATACGCAGTATTTT.

This clonotype was seen a handful of times. The V call is TRBV2, the J call TRBJ2-7, with D possibly being TRBD2 (5 bases). From germline, CDR1 is SNHLY and CDR2 FYNNEI. V lost 3 bases and J lost 3, with 12 bases in between. The CDR3 totals 14 residues. CDR3 region: CASSEASGFYEQYF. The DNA for the CDR3 is TGTGCCAGCAGTGAGGCAAGCGGCTTCTACGAGCAGTACTTC.

This clonotype was seen only a few times. This chain links TRBV5-4 with TRBJ2-1, with TRBD2 as a possible D gene (5 bases). CDR3 length equals 16 residues. Per the germline V gene, CDR1 is SGHNT and CDR2 is YYREEE (reference sequence). V lost 4 bases and J 8 bases, leaving 22 bases between the germline ends. The CDR3 is CASSPGGSGPGDEQFF. CDR3 DNA sequence: TGTGCCAGCAGCCCCGGTGGCAGCGGCCCCGGCGATGAGCAGTTCTTC. The variable domain in full, with the rest retrieved from reference TRBV5-4 and TRBJ2-1, is ETGVTQSPTHLIKTRGQQVTLRCSSQSGHNTVSWYQQALGQGPQFIFQYYREEENGRGNFPPRFSGLQFPNYSSELNVNALELDDSALYLCASSPGGSGPGDEQFFGPGTRLTVL.

In regard to this clonotype: This clone may be a read error of a much larger clone one base away. The chain couples TRBV9 to TRBJ1-2; the match to TRBD1 covers 8 bases. Germline assignment: CDR1 SGDLS and CDR2 YYNGEE. The CDR3 contains 16 residues. The CDR3 nucleotides read TGTGCCAGCAGCGCCAGGACAGGGAGCCCCTCCTATGACTACACCTTC. Its protein is CASSARTGSPSYDYTF.

The genes are TRBV30 and TRBJ2-1; TRBD2 agrees at 11 bases. Germline V gene lookup returns CDR1 GTSNPN and CDR2 SVGIG (reference sequence). The junction had 16 bases not matched to a gene; V was cut back by 7 bases and J by 8 bases. The CDR3 spans 16 residues. CDR3 nucleotides: TGTGCCTCCCAAGGCCTTACTAGCGGGAGCCTTCATGAGCAGTTCTTC. Protein sequence: CASQGLTSGSLHEQFF.

The gene calls are TRBV27 and TRBJ1-2; TRBD1 aligns across 9 bases. This CDR3 is 14 amino acids long. Germline-derived CDR1 and CDR2 are MNHEY and SMNVEV (reference sequence). Trimming at V came to 8 bases and at J to 7 bases, leaving 11 bases not matched to a gene. CDR3 loop: CASSRGQGLGGYTF. The CDR3 DNA follows: TGTGCCAGCTCCCGGGGACAGGGTTTGGGTGGCTACACCTTC.

V usage is TRBV7-9 and J usage is TRBJ2-1, with 8 bases aligning to TRBD2. V shed 2 bases and J 2 bases; nucleotides not matched to a gene: 5. The CDR3 totals 16 residues. CDR1 is SEHNR and CDR2 is FQNEAQ in the germline V gene (reference sequence). CDR3 sequence reads: CASSLKAGGAYNEQFF. In nucleotides, the CDR3 is TGTGCCAGCAGCTTAAAGGCGGGGGGTGCCTACAATGAGCAGTTCTTC.

The chain links TRBV11-2 to TRBJ1-1, with D perhaps TRBD1 (5 bases). CDR3 length equals 17 residues. V lost 1 base and J 0 bases, leaving 15 bases between the germline ends. In germline, CDR1 is SGHAT, CDR2 FQNNGV. The CDR3 sequence is CASSLAAGWRMNTEAFF. The CDR3 DNA sequence: TGTGCCAGCAGCTTAGCGGCAGGGTGGAGAATGAACACTGAAGCTTTCTTT.

The V gene is TRBV2, the J gene TRBJ2-1; 10 bases align to TRBD1. The CDR3 runs to 15 residues. Trimming cost V 4 bases and J 9 bases; bases outside gene matches: 9. The V gene's germline CDR1 is SNHLY and CDR2 FYNNEI. Here the CDR3 reads CASSGDRGIRGEQFF. The CDR3 DNA is TGTGCCAGCAGTGGGGACAGGGGTATAAGGGGTGAGCAGTTCTTC.

The V gene is TRBV6-5, the J gene TRBJ2-3; D possibly corresponds to TRBD2 (5 bases). CDR1 and CDR2 from the germline V gene are MNHEY and SVGAGI. V lost 6 bases and J lost 2, with 12 bases in between. CDR3 length equals 14 residues. CDR3 DNA: TGTGCCAGCAGGTTAGGGAGAACCACAGATACGCAGTATTTT. Translating gives CASRLGRTTDTQYF.

A few counts support this clonotype. The rearrangement links TRBV7-9 to TRBJ2-1; D ambiguous. Germline V gene data show CDR1 as SEHNR and CDR2 as FQNEAQ (reference sequence). This CDR3 has 15 amino acids. With 0 bases removed from V and 5 bases from J, the gap between germline ends came to 11 bases. This chain's CDR3 is CASSLAISTDNEQFF. The CDR3 DNA is TGTGCCAGCAGCTTAGCGATTTCGACCGACAATGAGCAGTTCTTC. The full variable domain, in which reference TRBV7-9 and TRBJ2-1 provide the parts outside the CDR3, is DTGVSQNPRHKITKRGQNVTFRCDPISEHNRLYWYRQTLGQGPEFLTYFQNEAQLEKSRLLSDRFSAERPKGSFSTLEIQRTEQGDSAMYLCASSLAISTDNEQFFGPGTRLTVL.

V and J are TRBV21-1 and TRBJ1-2; the DNA was not compared with TRBD1, the D call given in the table. TRBV21-1 constitutes a pseudogene. This CDR3 is 17 amino acids long. This CDR3 is CASSKAPTGGANYGYTF. The CDR3 DNA reads as TGTGCCAGCAGCAAAGCGCCCACGGGGGGGGCGAACTATGGCTACACCTTC.

The rearrangement joins TRBV5-1 to TRBJ2-4; 7 bases map to TRBD2. CDR1 is SGHRS, CDR2 YFSETQ, per germline. The CDR3 is made up of 15 amino acids. Trimming at V came to 0 bases and at J to 2 bases, leaving 2 bases not matched to a gene. The CDR3 DNA sequence: TGCGCCAGCAGCTTGGAGGGAGGGCCCAAAAACATTCAGTACTTC. The encoded protein is CASSLEGGPKNIQYF.

Comment on this clonotype: At one end, the junction sequence differs from germline, possibly due to a read error. The V and J genes are TRBV5-1 and TRBJ1-2, with 8 bases aligning to TRBD1. CDR3 size: 14 residues. Germline values: CDR1 SGHRS, CDR2 YFSETQ. CDR3 coding DNA: TGCGCCAACAGCTTGGTCGGACAGGGCGATGACTACACCTTC. Translating it yields CANSLVGQGDDYTF.

The sample holds a few counts of this clonotype. This chain connects TRBV2 to TRBJ2-2, with 8 bases that match TRBD2. J was trimmed by 5 bases and V by 4 bases; bases with no gene match: 12. The length of the CDR3 is 17 residues. Looked up from germline, CDR1 is SNHLY and CDR2 is FYNNEI. The CDR3 DNA is TGTGCCAGCAGTGGGCTAGCGGGTGCCAAAGGGACCGGGGAGCTGTTTTTT. Amino acids: CASSGLAGAKGTGELFF.

V and J are TRBV29-1 and TRBJ2-3, with D tentatively TRBD1 (5 bases). CDR3 length: 13 amino acids. V was clipped by 6 bases and J by 2 bases, with 12 bases between them. CDR1 and CDR2 from the germline V gene are SQVTM and ANQGSEA. DNA of the CDR3: TGCAGCGTGTGGGGCAGAAACACAGATACGCAGTATTTT. It codes for CSVWGRNTDTQYF.

This clonotype has ten or more counts. The chain links TRBV4-1 to TRBJ2-7; the D gene is possibly TRBD1 (6 bases). Per germline, CDR1 MGHRA and CDR2 YSYEKL. This CDR3 is built from 16 residues. V dropped 4 bases and J dropped 3 bases, with 19 bases sitting between them. CDR3 sequence: CASSPPPAGESYEQYF. The CDR3 bases are TGCGCCAGCAGCCCCCCGCCGGCAGGGGAAAGCTACGAGCAGTACTTC.

This clonotype was observed at least ten times. The gene calls are TRBV4-1 and TRBJ2-7; D not certain. The CDR3 is made up of 14 amino acids. V was clipped by 1 base and J by 4 bases, with 11 bases between them. Germline loops: CDR1 MGHRA, CDR2 YSYEKL. The CDR3 DNA reads TGCGCCAGCAGCCAAGTAATCAGTCAATACGAGCAGTACTTC. Residues: CASSQVISQYEQYF.

About this clonotype: A much larger clone differs by one base, so this may be a read error. This chain uses TRBV11-2 with TRBJ1-5; TRBD1 aligns across 10 bases. The germline gives CDR1 SGHAT, CDR2 FQNNGV. This CDR3 comprises 16 residues. CDR3 protein: CASSPRTGGGNPPQHF. The CDR3 DNA reads as TGTGCCAGCAGCCCCCGGACAGGGGGAGGCAATCCGCCCCAGCATTTT.

This clonotype was counted a few times. The V call is TRBV9, the J call TRBJ2-3; the match to TRBD1 covers 7 bases. CDR3 length: 15 residues. The junction had 2 bases not matched to a gene; V was cut back by 0 bases and J by 1 base. The germline V gene has CDR1 SGDLS and CDR2 YYNGEE. The chain's CDR3 is CASSVEDRRTDTQYF. CDR3 coding DNA: TGTGCCAGCAGCGTAGAGGACAGGCGCACAGATACGCAGTATTTT.

This sequence joins TRBV25-1 and TRBJ1-1; possibly TRBD1 for D (5 bases). Germline-derived CDR1 and CDR2 are MGHDK and SYGVNS. Trimming stripped 3 bases from V and 4 bases from J, with 12 bases between. The CDR3 totals 14 residues. The CDR3 spells CASSEIRGSTEAFF. The DNA of the CDR3 is TGTGCCAGCAGTGAGATAAGGGGTAGCACTGAAGCTTTCTTT. Looking up the rest from reference TRBV25-1 and TRBJ1-1 gives the full variable domain: EADIYQTPRYLVIGTGKKITLECSQTMGHDKMYWYQQDPGMELHLIHYSYGVNSTEKGDLSSESTVSRIRTEHFPLTLESARPSHTSQYLCASSEIRGSTEAFFGQGTRLTVV.